The present T cell receptor (beta chain) was sequenced within a study of blood T cell repertoires in COVID-19. Background on the study: The United States, Italy and Spain were the sources of the acute and convalescent COVID-19 samples. PBMCs, B-cell-depleted T cells, or T cells provided the cDNA or gDNA that made up the material.

Per the original data handling: For nucleated cells, counts were estimated from reference gene primer amplification. Using immunoSEQ multiplex PCR, the repertoire was profiled, and TCRdb retains in-frame clones only, with some absent. V and J calls and clone size are as listed in that table; D and trimming were resolved from the DNA. The sample has roughly 170,000 clones, around 85% seen once. Germline lookup yields CDR1 MDHEN and CDR2 SYDVKM. V was pared by 4 bases and J by 2 bases, with 11 bases between. The length of the CDR3 is 14 residues. The TCR was taken from a man between 65 and 85 years old with active or convalescent COVID-19. Sequencing was done on a sample of peripheral blood. The chain carries TRBV28 and TRBJ1-2; D is possibly TRBD1 (5 bases). The CDR3 reads CASSSSGGNYGYTF. The CDR3 bases are TGTGCCAGCAGTTCCTCGGGGGGGAACTATGGCTACACCTTC.